Following are 28 T cell receptor beta chains from one sample sequenced in a study of CD8+CD57+ T cells in acquired aplastic anemia. TCR beta VDJ and CDR3 were profiled, and genomic DNA was the template. Via MiXCR, TCRdb re-called the reads, giving one row per CDR3 protein. This table has roughly 150,000 distinct CDR3 sequences, roughly 48% appearing once. Sequenced sample: sorted CD4+, CD8+, or CD8+CD57+ T cells (not recorded which) from PBMCs. All receptors derive from a human donor in good health.

This clonotype was seen ten or more times. The rearrangement links TRBV7-9 to TRBJ1-1, with D possibly matching TRBD1 (5 bases). With 1 base removed from V and 3 bases from J, the gap between germline ends came to 9 bases. This CDR3 region has 14 residues. Germline V gives CDR1 SEHNR, CDR2 FQNEAQ (reference sequence). The CDR3: CASSLVQGYTEAFF. DNA of the CDR3: TGTGCCAGCAGCTTAGTGCAGGGCTACACTGAAGCTTTCTTT.

The rearrangement links TRBV19 to TRBJ1-5, with 11 bases aligning to TRBD1. The CDR3 spans 15 residues. Germline CDR1 reads LNHDA; CDR2 reads SQIVND (reference sequence). Trimming cost V 7 bases and J 5 bases; bases outside gene matches: 7. The CDR3 DNA sequence: TGTGCCAGTAAAGGACAGGGGGCCTTTTATCAGCCCCAGCATTTT. It is translated as CASKGQGAFYQPQHF.

This clonotype has a count of ten or more. The V gene is TRBV10-2, the J gene TRBJ2-1, with 7 bases identical to TRBD1. Germline V gene sequence: CDR1 WSHSY, CDR2 SAAADI. V gave up 0 bases and J gave up 3 bases; unmatched junction bases: 14. This CDR3 is built from 19 residues. CDR3 loop: CASSESTVQGVPVYNEQFF. The CDR3 bases are TGCGCCAGCAGTGAGTCGACGGTCCAGGGGGTCCCAGTCTACAATGAGCAGTTCTTC.

The chain has TRBV7-8 and TRBJ1-2; D may be TRBD1 (5 bases). This CDR3 is 15 amino acids long. V was pared by 1 base and J by 4 bases, with 13 bases between. The germline CDR1 and CDR2 sequences are SGHVS and FQNEAQ. CDR3 DNA sequence: TGTGCCAGCAGCTTAGGTTCGGGGACTGTCTATGGCTACACCTTC. This translates into CASSLGSGTVYGYTF. Variable domain in full (rest from reference TRBV7-8 and TRBJ1-2): GAGVSQSPRYKVAKRGQDVALRCDPISGHVSLFWYQQALGQGPEFLTYFQNEAQLDKSGLPSDRFFAERPEGSVSTLKIQRTQQEDSAVYLCASSLGSGTVYGYTFGSGTRLTVV.

By sample share, this clonotype is medium-sized. V and J are TRBV10-3 and TRBJ1-2; TRBD1 aligns across 7 bases. The CDR3 has 12 residues. Looked up from germline, CDR1 is ENHRY and CDR2 is SYGVKD. With V trimmed by 7 bases and J by 4 bases, 3 bases remained unmatched. The CDR3 sequence: CAIMGQTYGYTF. The CDR3 DNA is TGTGCCATCATGGGACAGACCTATGGCTACACCTTC.

This clonotype was detected ten times or more. The J gene is TRBJ1-5, the V gene TRBV12-3 or TRBV12-4; no clear D gene. The CDR3 spans 14 residues. Trimming pared 3 bases from V and 3 bases from J, leaving 9 bases between. The CDR3 sequence is CASSLVGDNQPQHF. DNA of the CDR3: TGTGCCAGCAGTTTGGTAGGAGACAATCAGCCCCAGCATTTT.

This sequence joins TRBV15 and TRBJ2-3, with no clear D. The germline V and J ends were trimmed by 2 bases and 1 base, with 4 bases remaining between them. CDR1 LNHNV and CDR2 YYDKDF come from the germline V gene (reference sequence). There are 13 residues in the CDR3. CDR3 sequence reads: CATSRLGTDTQYF. In DNA form, the CDR3 reads TGTGCCACCAGCAGACTGGGCACAGATACGCAGTATTTT.

Comment on this clonotype: This is likely a read error, given that the CDR3 carries no conserved phenylalanine or tryptophan at its end. This chain's CDR3 is CASSQNRGQETQYL. The CDR3 DNA reads as TGTGCCAGCAGCCAAAACAGGGGTCAAGAGACCCAGTACCTC. The chain employs TRBV15 and TRBJ2-5, with TRBD1 matching 7 bases. Germline V gives CDR1 LNHNV, CDR2 YYDKDF (reference sequence). CDR3 length equals 14 residues.

V usage is TRBV3-1 and J usage is TRBJ1-4; TRBD1 is a possible D gene (5 bases). The CDR3 length is 16 residues. The germline V gene encodes CDR1 LGHDT and CDR2 YNNKEL (reference sequence). V lost 3 bases to trimming and J lost 10 bases, with 21 bases between them. The CDR3 loop reads CASSHRTGPRSGKLFF. The CDR3 coding sequence is TGTGCCAGCAGCCACAGAACGGGACCCCGCAGCGGAAAACTGTTTTTT.

In this sample, this clonotype turned up a few times. V usage is TRBV9 and J usage is TRBJ1-6; 8 bases fit TRBD1. CDR1 is SGDLS and CDR2 is YYNGEE in the germline V gene. V gave up 4 bases and J gave up 6 bases; unmatched junction bases: 3. The CDR3 is 14 amino acids. The CDR3 spells CASSPGQANSPLHF. DNA of the CDR3: TGTGCCAGCAGCCCGGGACAGGCTAATTCACCCCTCCACTTT. The full variable domain, completed using reference TRBV9 and TRBJ1-6, is DSGVTQTPKHLITATGQRVTLRCSPRSGDLSVYWYQQSLDQGLQFLIQYYNGEERAKGNILERFSAQQFPDLHSELNLSSLELGDSALYFCASSPGQANSPLHFGNGTRLTVT.

The J gene is TRBJ2-1, the V gene TRBV5-1, with D unclear. The CDR3 covers 15 residues. Trimming shortened V by 0 bases and J by 0 bases, and 7 bases separated the two germline ends. Looked up from germline, CDR1 is SGHRS and CDR2 is YFSETQ. CDR3 sequence: CASSLDGSSYNEQFF. CDR3 DNA sequence: TGCGCCAGCAGCTTGGACGGAAGCTCCTACAATGAGCAGTTCTTC.

The chain links TRBV9 to TRBJ2-5; weak D call: TRBD2 (5 bases). CDR3 length: 17 residues. The germline V and J ends were trimmed by 0 bases and 1 base, with 16 bases remaining between them. CDR1 SGDLS and CDR2 YYNGEE come from the germline V gene. CDR3 residues: CASSVGGLAGVQETQYF. Here the CDR3 DNA reads TGTGCCAGCAGCGTAGGAGGACTGGCGGGTGTCCAAGAGACCCAGTACTTC.

This clonotype showed up just a few times. The rearrangement joins TRBV7-2 to TRBJ2-7; D gene unclear. Germline assignment: CDR1 SGHTA and CDR2 FQGNSA. The CDR3 contains 13 residues. The V end was cut by 2 bases, the J end by 3 bases, with 8 bases between. The CDR3 reads CASSLNSHYEQYF. The DNA for the CDR3 is TGTGCCAGCAGCTTAAACAGCCACTACGAGCAGTACTTC.

This clonotype came up a few times. The chain recombines TRBV29-1 with TRBJ1-2; no clear D gene. The CDR3 consists of 13 residues. CDR1 and CDR2 from the germline V gene are SQVTM and ANQGSEA. Trimming cost V 7 bases and J 6 bases, with 18 bases left between them. CDR3 region: CSEAGREGHGYTF. The DNA for the CDR3 is TGCAGCGAGGCAGGACGGGAGGGCCATGGCTACACCTTC.

This chain connects TRBV10-1 to TRBJ1-5; D call uncertain. Germline V gene data show CDR1 as WNHNN and CDR2 as SYGVQD (reference sequence). This CDR3 has 15 residues. The ends were cut back, 2 bases at V and 6 bases at J, with 14 bases in the middle. The CDR3 here is CASSEGSIRSQPQHF. The CDR3 coding sequence is TGCGCCAGCAGTGAGGGTAGCATAAGGAGTCAGCCCCAGCATTTT.

Comment on this clonotype: Being one base from a much bigger clone, this may be a read error. The rearrangement links TRBV12-3 or TRBV12-4 to TRBJ1-1; D ambiguous. The CDR3 is made up of 14 amino acids. This CDR3 reads CASTGPVGNTEALF. CDR3 nucleotide sequence: TGTGCCAGCACCGGACCGGTCGGGAACACTGAAGCTCTCTTT.

The rearrangement links TRBV20-1 to TRBJ1-2, with 7 bases identical to TRBD1. The CDR3 is 12 residues long. Trimming took 6 bases from V and 4 from J; bases not matched to a gene: 5. Looked up from germline, CDR1 is DFQATT and CDR2 is SNEGSKA (reference sequence). The CDR3 loop is CSARQGLYGYTF. The CDR3 bases are TGCAGTGCGAGACAGGGACTCTATGGCTACACCTTC.

This clonotype has at least ten counts. The chain joins TRBV18 to TRBJ1-1, with D hard to call. CDR1 and CDR2 from the germline V gene are KGHSH and LQKENI. The CDR3 loop spans 12 amino acids. V was clipped by 1 base and J by 5 bases, with 5 bases between them. In DNA form, the CDR3 reads TGTGCCAGCTCACCACTCGCTACTGAAGCTTTCTTT. Protein: CASSPLATEAFF. The whole variable domain, filled in from reference TRBV18 and TRBJ1-1, reads NAGVMQNPRHLVRRRGQEARLRCSPMKGHSHVYWYRQLPEEGLKFMVYLQKENIIDESGMPKERFSAEFPKEGPSILRIQQVVRGDSAAYFCASSPLATEAFFGQGTRLTVV.

V and J are TRBV10-3 and TRBJ1-2; 7 nucleotides agree with TRBD1. The trim removed 5 bases at V and 4 bases at J, leaving 7 bases unmatched. Germline CDR1 reads ENHRY; CDR2 reads SYGVKD. This CDR3 contains 14 residues. This chain's CDR3 is CAISLTGDSYGYTF. In nucleotides, the CDR3 is TGTGCCATCAGTCTAACAGGGGATAGCTATGGCTACACCTTC.

There are many counts of this clonotype. The chain joins TRBV7-9 to TRBJ1-4, with D maybe TRBD1 (5 bases). CDR1 is SEHNR, CDR2 FQNEAQ, per germline (reference sequence). The CDR3 loop spans 14 amino acids. Trimming cost V 6 bases and J 12 bases, with 20 bases left between them. CDR3 region: CASRRPGYPGELFF. CDR3 in DNA: TGTGCCAGCAGGCGACCAGGGTACCCTGGGGAACTGTTTTTT.

This clonotype was observed a handful of times. A read error may be the cause here, since a much bigger clone is one base away. The gene calls are TRBV13 and TRBJ2-3; 8 bases line up with TRBD2. V dropped 6 bases and J dropped 8; count of bases not matched to a gene: 13. The CDR3 sequence is 15 residues long. Germline V CDR1 and CDR2: PRHDT, FYEKMQ (reference sequence). CDR3 DNA sequence: TGTGCCAGCAGTCTGCAGAATAGCGGGGTTTGTACGCAGTATTTT. Amino acids: CASSLQNSGVCTQYF.

At least ten counts were recorded for this clonotype. This chain joins TRBV19 and TRBJ1-4, with a tentative D call TRBD1 (5 bases). Germline assignment: CDR1 LNHDA and CDR2 SQIVND (reference sequence). Trimming removed 7 bases at V and 1 base at J, with 10 bases between. The CDR3 is 14 amino acids. The CDR3 sequence: CASTTALTNEKLFF. For the CDR3, the DNA is TGTGCCAGTACGACAGCACTAACTAATGAAAAACTGTTTTTT.

The chain employs TRBV24-1 and TRBJ2-3; no firm D call. Germline CDR1 is KGHDR and CDR2 is SFDVKD. V lost 4 bases and J 2 bases, leaving 6 bases between the germline ends. The CDR3 is 13 amino acids. As DNA, the CDR3 is TGTGCCACCAGTGACCAGTTCACAGATACGCAGTATTTT. Amino acid sequence: CATSDQFTDTQYF.

J is TRBJ1-2 and V is TRBV7-8; 11 nucleotides match TRBD1. The CDR3 extends over 16 amino acids. Trimming removed 5 bases from V and 4 bases from J; junction bases left unmatched: 9. The germline V gene has CDR1 SGHVS and CDR2 FQNEAQ. CDR3 sequence (DNA): TGTGCCAGCAGCCCATACGGGACAGGGGGGCCCTATGGCTACACCTTC. This encodes CASSPYGTGGPYGYTF.

The chain recombines TRBV25-1 with TRBJ2-7, with 8 bases aligning to TRBD2. The end of the DNA is better explained by TRBJ2-1, so the J call may be wrong. Looked up from germline, CDR1 is MGHDK and CDR2 is SYGVNS. This CDR3 has 15 residues. Here the CDR3 DNA reads TGTGCCAGCAGTGAGAGCGGGAGCTTCTACAATGAGCAGTTCTTC. Amino acid sequence: CASSESGSFYNEQFF.

The chain couples TRBV20-1 to TRBJ1-5, with D possibly TRBD1 on 5 matching bases. Per the germline V gene, CDR1 is DFQATT and CDR2 is SNEGSKA (reference sequence). The ends were cut back, 6 bases at V and 9 bases at J, with 15 bases in the middle. The CDR3 totals 12 residues. The CDR3 sequence is CSAVGSGGPQHF. CDR3 bases: TGCAGTGCGGTCGGGAGCGGGGGGCCCCAGCATTTT.

For the CDR3, the DNA is TGTGCCAGCAGCAACGCCGGGACAGGGTACAATGAGCAGTTCTTC. Translation: CASSNAGTGYNEQFF. This chain links TRBV11-2 with TRBJ2-1; 9 bases line up with TRBD1. Germline assignment: CDR1 SGHAT and CDR2 FQNNGV. The CDR3 has 15 amino acids. J was trimmed by 4 bases and V by 5 bases; bases with no gene match: 6.

This clonotype was recorded at least ten times. The chain couples TRBV7-6 to TRBJ2-2, with 10 bases that match TRBD2. The V and J ends lost 6 bases and 2 bases, in that order; junction bases with no gene match: 6. The V gene's germline CDR1 is SGHVS and CDR2 FNYEAQ. The CDR3 is made up of 16 amino acids. This chain's CDR3 is CASRFTSGINTGELFF. CDR3 DNA sequence: TGTGCCAGCAGGTTTACTAGCGGGATAAACACCGGGGAGCTGTTTTTT.